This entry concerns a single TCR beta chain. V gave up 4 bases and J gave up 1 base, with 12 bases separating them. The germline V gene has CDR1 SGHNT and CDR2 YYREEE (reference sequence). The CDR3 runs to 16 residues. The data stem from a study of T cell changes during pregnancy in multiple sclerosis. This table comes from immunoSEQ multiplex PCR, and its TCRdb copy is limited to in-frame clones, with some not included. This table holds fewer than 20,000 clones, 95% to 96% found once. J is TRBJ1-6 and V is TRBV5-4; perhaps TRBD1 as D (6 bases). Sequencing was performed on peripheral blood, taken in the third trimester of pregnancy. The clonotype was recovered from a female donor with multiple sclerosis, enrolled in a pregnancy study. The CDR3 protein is CASSLNRVSYNSPLHF. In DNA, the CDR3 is TGTGCCAGCAGCCTTAACAGGGTATCCTATAATTCACCCCTCCACTTT.